This TCR beta chain was captured by sequencing in a study of T cell responses to AZD1222 COVID-19 vaccine. The table came from immunoSEQ multiplex PCR; TCRdb's copy has only in-frame clones and leaves some out. Of about 54,000 clones listed, more than 70% are singletons. This clonotype originated in an adult in good health. Material: peripheral blood, obtained on day 0 of AZD1222 vaccination.

CDR3 loop: CASSLYVGTDYEQYF. For the CDR3, the DNA is TGTGCCAGCAGCCTCTACGTCGGGACGGACTACGAGCAGTACTTC. The chain employs TRBV27 and TRBJ2-7; D assignment may be TRBD1 or TRBD2 (5 bases each). The CDR3 has 15 residues. The V gene lost 6 bases and the J gene lost 3 bases, with 18 bases spanning the gap. Per the germline V gene, CDR1 is MNHEY and CDR2 is SMNVEV (reference sequence).